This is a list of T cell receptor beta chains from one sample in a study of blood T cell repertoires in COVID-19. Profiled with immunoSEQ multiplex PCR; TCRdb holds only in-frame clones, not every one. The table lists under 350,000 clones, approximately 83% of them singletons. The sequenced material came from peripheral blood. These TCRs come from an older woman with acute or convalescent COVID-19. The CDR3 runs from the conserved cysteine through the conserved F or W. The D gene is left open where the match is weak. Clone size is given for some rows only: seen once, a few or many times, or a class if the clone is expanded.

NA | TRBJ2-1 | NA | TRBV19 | CASSPRQAQGQFF | TGTGCCAGTAGTCCACGACAGGCGCAGGGGCAGTTCTTC
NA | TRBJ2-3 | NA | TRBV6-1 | CASSEADYRTNTQYF | TGTGCCAGCAGTGAAGCCGACTACCGCACGAATACGCAGTATTTT
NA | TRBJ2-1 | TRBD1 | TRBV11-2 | CASTSRGHSYNEQFF | TGTGCCAGCACTTCTAGGGGGCACTCCTACAATGAGCAGTTCTTC
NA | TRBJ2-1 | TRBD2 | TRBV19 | CASSAGLASNEQFF | TGTGCCAGTAGTGCCGGACTAGCTTCGAATGAGCAGTTCTTC
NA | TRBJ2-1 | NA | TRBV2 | CASGAQGNEQFF | TGTGCCAGCGGGGCACAGGGTAATGAGCAGTTCTTC
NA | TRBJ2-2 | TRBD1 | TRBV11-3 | CASSPKGQGATGELFF | TGTGCCAGCAGCCCCAAGGGACAGGGGGCCACCGGGGAGCTGTTTTTT
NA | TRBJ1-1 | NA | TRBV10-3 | CAISETVNTEAFF | TGTGCCATCAGTGAGACAGTGAACACTGAAGCTTTCTTT
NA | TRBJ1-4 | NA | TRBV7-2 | CASSPGQREKLFF | TGTGCCAGCAGCCCAGGACAGCGAGAAAAACTGTTTTTT
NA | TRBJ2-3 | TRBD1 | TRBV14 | CASSQDRGTGPIDTQYF | TGTGCCAGCAGCCAAGATCGCGGGACAGGGCCTATAGATACGCAGTATTTT
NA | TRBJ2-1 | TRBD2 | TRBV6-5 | CASRTGGGGYNEQFF | TGTGCCAGCAGGACAGGCGGGGGGGGATACAATGAGCAGTTCTTC
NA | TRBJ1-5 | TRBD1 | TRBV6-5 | CASSSDRGDQPQHF | TGTGCCAGCAGTTCGGACAGGGGAGATCAGCCCCAGCATTTT
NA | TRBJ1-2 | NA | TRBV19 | CASSITRSYGYTF | TGTGCCAGTAGTATAACACGTTCCTATGGCTACACCTTC
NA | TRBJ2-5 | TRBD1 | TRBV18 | CASSPPRGQDPTQYF | TGTGCCAGCTCACCACCAAGGGGGCAGGATCCGACCCAGTACTTC
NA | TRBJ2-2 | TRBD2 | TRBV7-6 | CASSLLAGVNTGELFF | TGTGCCAGCAGCTTACTAGCGGGGGTGAACACCGGGGAGCTGTTTTTT
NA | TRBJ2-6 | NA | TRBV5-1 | CASSLDGGPRSGANVLTF | TGCGCCAGCAGCTTGGATGGAGGGCCCCGCTCTGGGGCCAACGTCCTGACTTTC
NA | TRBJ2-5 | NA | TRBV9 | CASSAGTLDQETQYF | TGTGCCAGCAGCGCCGGGACTTTGGACCAAGAGACCCAGTACTTC
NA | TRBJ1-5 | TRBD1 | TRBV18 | CASSPQGANQPQHF | TGTGCCAGCTCACCCCAGGGGGCGAATCAGCCCCAGCATTTT
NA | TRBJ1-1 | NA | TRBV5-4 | CASSGGEDSRNTEAFF | TGTGCCAGCAGCGGTGGAGAGGACAGTCGGAACACTGAAGCTTTCTTT
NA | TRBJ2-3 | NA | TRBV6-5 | CASAVAGRTDTQYF | TGTGCCAGCGCTGTGGCGGGGCGCACAGATACGCAGTATTTT
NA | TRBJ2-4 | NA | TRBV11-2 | CASSLGSGGLNIQYF | TGTGCCAGCAGCTTAGGATCGGGGGGCCTAAACATTCAGTACTTC
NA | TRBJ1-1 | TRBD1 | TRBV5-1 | CASSPTDRAGTEAFF | TGCGCCAGCAGCCCGACGGACAGGGCAGGGACTGAAGCTTTCTTT
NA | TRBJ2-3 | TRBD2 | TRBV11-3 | CASSVLAGAATQYF | TGTGCCAGCAGCGTGCTAGCGGGTGCGGCTACGCAGTATTTT
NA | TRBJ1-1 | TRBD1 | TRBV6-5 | CASRPGTGNTEAFF | TGTGCCAGCAGACCCGGGACAGGGAACACTGAAGCTTTCTTT
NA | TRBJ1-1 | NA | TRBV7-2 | CASSPHRTAPLRNTEAFF | TGTGCCAGCAGCCCTCACCGGACAGCCCCCCTCCGTAACACTGAAGCTTTCTTT
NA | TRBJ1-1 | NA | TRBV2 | CASRMGGEAFF | TGTGCCAGCAGGATGGGGGGAGAAGCTTTCTTT
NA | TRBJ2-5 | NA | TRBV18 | CASSPASQETQYF | TGTGCCAGCTCACCAGCTAGCCAAGAGACCCAGTACTTC
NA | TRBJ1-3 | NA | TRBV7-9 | CASAPSGVGSGNTIYF | TGTGCCAGCGCGCCTTCAGGGGTTGGCTCTGGAAACACCATATATTTT
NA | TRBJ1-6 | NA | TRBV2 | CASCRDYNSPLHF | TGTGCCAGCTGCCGGGATTATAATTCACCCCTCCACTTT
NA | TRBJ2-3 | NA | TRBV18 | CASSPLASTDTQYF | TGTGCCAGCTCACCCTTGGCTTCCACAGATACGCAGTATTTT
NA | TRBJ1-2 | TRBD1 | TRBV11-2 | CASSLGRGTGEWNGYTF | TGTGCCAGCAGCTTAGGGCGAGGGACAGGCGAGTGGAATGGCTACACCTTC
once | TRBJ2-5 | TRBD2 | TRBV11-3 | CASSPGGSETQYF | TGTGCCAGCTCGCCGGGGGGTAGTGAGACCCAGTACTTC
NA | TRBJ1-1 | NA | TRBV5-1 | CASSLASGVAEAFF | TGCGCCAGCAGCTTGGCCTCAGGTGTGGCTGAAGCTTTCTTT
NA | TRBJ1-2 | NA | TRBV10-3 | CAISDLLGEAAPGYGYTF | TGTGCCATCAGTGATCTCTTGGGGGAGGCAGCTCCTGGCTATGGCTACACCTTC
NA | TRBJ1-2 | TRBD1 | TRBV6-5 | CASSPHRGYGYTF | TGTGCCAGCAGTCCCCACAGGGGCTATGGCTACACCTTC
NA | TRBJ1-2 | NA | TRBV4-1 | CASSQGGLYGYTF | TGCGCCAGCAGCCAAGGGGGCCTCTATGGCTACACCTTC
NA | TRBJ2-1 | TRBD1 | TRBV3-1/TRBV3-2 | CASSQDDRGSSYNEQFF | TGTGCCAGCAGCCAAGATGACAGGGGGTCCTCCTACAATGAGCAGTTCTTC
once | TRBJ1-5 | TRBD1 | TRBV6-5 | CASGGQGGNQPQHF | TGTGCCAGCGGAGGACAGGGGGGCAATCAGCCCCAGCATTTT
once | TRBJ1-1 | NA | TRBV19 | CASSHRAQRAEAFF | TGTGCCAGTAGTCACAGGGCTCAAAGGGCTGAAGCTTTCTTT
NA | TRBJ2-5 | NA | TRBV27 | CASSLSVGAGMETQYF | TGTGCCAGCAGTTTATCGGTCGGCGCGGGGATGGAGACCCAGTACTTC
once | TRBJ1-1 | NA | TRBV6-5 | CASTVGGNTEAFF | TGTGCCAGCACTGTCGGGGGGAACACTGAAGCTTTCTTT
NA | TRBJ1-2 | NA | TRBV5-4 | CASSLGTGLSYGYTF | TGTGCCAGCAGCTTGGGGACGGGACTGAGCTATGGCTACACCTTC
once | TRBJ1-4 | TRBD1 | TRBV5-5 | CASSLTEHGQGAGLFF | TGTGCCAGCAGCCTTACAGAACACGGACAGGGGGCGGGACTGTTTTTT
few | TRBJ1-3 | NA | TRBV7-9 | CASSLATVFSGNTIYF | TGTGCCAGCAGCTTAGCCACTGTGTTCTCTGGAAACACCATATATTTT
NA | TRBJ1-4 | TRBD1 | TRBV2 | CASSEGSGGDEKLFF | TGTGCCAGCAGTGAAGGGTCAGGGGGCGATGAAAAACTGTTTTTT
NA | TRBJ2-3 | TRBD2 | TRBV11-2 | CASSRTSGGGSDTQYF | TGTGCCAGCAGCCGGACTAGCGGGGGGGGGTCAGATACGCAGTATTTT
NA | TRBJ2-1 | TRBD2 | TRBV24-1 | CATSMSGGNNEQFF | TGTGCCACCAGTATGAGCGGGGGGAACAATGAGCAGTTCTTC
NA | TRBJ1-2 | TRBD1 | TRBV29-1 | CSVGTGAYGYTF | TGCAGCGTGGGGACAGGCGCCTATGGCTACACCTTC
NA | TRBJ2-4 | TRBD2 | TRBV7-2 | CASSSGGRNIQYF | TGTGCCAGCAGCTCGGGGGGGCGGAACATTCAGTACTTC
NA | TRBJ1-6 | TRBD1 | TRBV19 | CASSMSPTGQRTPLHF | TGTGCCAGTAGTATGAGTCCGACAGGGCAGAGAACACCCCTCCACTTT
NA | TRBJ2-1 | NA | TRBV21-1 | CASSKAGPVTLRGMSSYNEQFF | TGTGCCAGCAGCAAAGCTGGTCCAGTGACCCTCCGAGGAATGAGCTCCTACAATGAGCAGTTCTTC
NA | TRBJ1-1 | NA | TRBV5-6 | CASSSRVANTEAFF | TGTGCCAGCAGCTCCAGGGTTGCGAACACTGAAGCTTTCTTT
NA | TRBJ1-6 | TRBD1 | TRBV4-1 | CASSQVDRESPLHF | TGCGCCAGCAGCCAAGTCGACAGGGAGTCACCCCTCCACTTT
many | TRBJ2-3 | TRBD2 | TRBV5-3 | CARSSGTSGADTQYF | TGTGCCAGAAGCTCCGGGACTAGCGGGGCAGATACGCAGTATTTT
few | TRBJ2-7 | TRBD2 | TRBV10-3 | CAISAKTSGGKSYEQYF | TGTGCCATCAGTGCAAAAACTAGCGGGGGGAAATCCTACGAGCAGTACTTC
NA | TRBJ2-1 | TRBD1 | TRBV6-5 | CATVNPGGSYNEQFF | TGTGCCACCGTAAACCCAGGGGGCTCCTACAATGAGCAGTTCTTC
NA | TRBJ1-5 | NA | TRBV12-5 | CASGQSNQPQHF | TGTGCTAGTGGTCAGAGCAATCAGCCCCAGCATTTT
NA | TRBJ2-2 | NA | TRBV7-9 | CASSPPTDPGELFF | TGTGCCAGCAGCCCACCGACAGACCCCGGGGAGCTGTTTTTT
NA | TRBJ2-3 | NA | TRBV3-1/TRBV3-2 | CASSQDGLTQYF | TGTGCCAGCAGCCAAGATGGGCTTACGCAGTATTTT
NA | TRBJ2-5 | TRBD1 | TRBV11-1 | CASSRDRARETQYF | TGTGCCAGCAGCCGGGACAGGGCCAGGGAGACCCAGTACTTC